The 9 T cell receptor beta chains in this list originate from one sample, sequenced in a study of beta chain features in type 1 diabetes. General observations from the study: Significant though moderate, a shortening of TCRB CDR3s appeared in all four CD4+ subsets of Type 1 diabetes patients.

Expressed TCRB transcripts were sequenced after all isolated RNA was converted to cDNA. Repertoires were generated with immunoSEQ multiplex PCR, while TCRdb's copy carries only in-frame clones and drops some. This table holds approximately 150,000 clones, almost 65% found once. Their antigen targets remain unknown. The sample taken for sequencing was naive CD4+ T cells from blood. The receptors stem from a man aged 30-40 years with type 1 diabetes.

In this sample, this clone turned up a few times. This chain uses TRBV7-2 with TRBJ2-6; D remains unclear. This CDR3 contains 17 residues. V was pared by 4 bases and J by 0 bases, with 13 bases between. Looked up from germline, CDR1 is SGHTA and CDR2 is FQGNSA. The CDR3 bases are TGTGCCAGCAGCTCTCGACCTGAACCCTCTGGGGCCAACGTCCTGACTTTC. Translation: CASSSRPEPSGANVLTF.

J is TRBJ2-7 and V is TRBV25-1; a weak D match, TRBD1 (6 bases). The germline V and J ends were trimmed by 3 bases and 2 bases, with 14 bases remaining between them. Germline CDR1 and CDR2: MGHDK and SYGVNS. The CDR3 runs 15 residues. In DNA form, the CDR3 reads TGTGCCAGCAGTGATGCGACAGGCCTTACCTACGAGCAGTACTTC. Protein sequence: CASSDATGLTYEQYF.

The rearrangement links TRBV11-2 to TRBJ2-7; no definite D call. V lost 6 bases and J lost 12, with 15 bases in between. This CDR3 region has 11 residues. Germline-derived CDR1 and CDR2 are SGHAT and FQNNGV. The CDR3 is CASSSALRPYF. CDR3 DNA sequence: TGTGCCAGCAGTTCGGCCCTACGACCGTACTTC. The full variable domain, with the rest looked up from reference TRBV11-2 and TRBJ2-7, is EAGVAQSPRYKIIEKRQSVAFWCNPISGHATLYWYQQILGQGPKLLIQFQNNGVVDDSQLPKDRFSAERLKGVDSTLKIQPAKLEDSAVYLCASSSALRPYFGPGTRLTVT.

This chain links TRBV29-1 with TRBJ2-7, with 7 bases that match TRBD1. J gave up 5 bases and V 7 bases, and 14 bases lay outside the gene matches. The CDR3 is 14 residues long. Germline CDR1 is SQVTM and CDR2 is ANQGSEA. The CDR3 loop is CSANRGQGTDEQYF. The CDR3 DNA reads as TGCAGCGCAAATCGCGGTCAGGGGACAGACGAGCAGTACTTC.

In this sample, this clone turned up a few times. The chain recombines TRBV25-1 with TRBJ2-1; D not resolved. Trimming shortened V by 4 bases and J by 8 bases, and 6 bases separated the two germline ends. The CDR3 is 11 residues long. Germline V CDR1 and CDR2: MGHDK, SYGVNS. This CDR3 is CASSARYEQFF. Written as DNA, the CDR3 is TGTGCCAGCAGTGCCCGCTATGAGCAGTTCTTC.

This clone turned up a few times. V and J are TRBV10-3 and TRBJ2-2; a possible D gene is TRBD2 (6 bases). V was shortened by 6 bases and J by 3 bases, with 11 bases between the two germline ends. The CDR3 runs 14 residues. In germline, CDR1 is ENHRY, CDR2 SYGVKD. CDR3 residues: CAIRTTGDTGELFF. The CDR3 DNA follows: TGTGCCATCAGGACCACGGGAGACACCGGGGAGCTGTTTTTT.

V is TRBV25-1 and J is TRBJ2-4; 7 nucleotides match TRBD2. This CDR3 region has 15 residues. J lost 1 base, V lost 4 bases, and 4 bases had no gene match. Germline V lookup: CDR1 MGHDK, CDR2 SYGVNS. In DNA form, the CDR3 reads TGTGCCAGCAGTGGCGGGGGATGGGCCAAAAACATTCAGTACTTC. This encodes CASSGGGWAKNIQYF. Variable domain in full (rest from reference TRBV25-1 and TRBJ2-4): EADIYQTPRYLVIGTGKKITLECSQTMGHDKMYWYQQDPGMELHLIHYSYGVNSTEKGDLSSESTVSRIRTEHFPLTLESARPSHTSQYLCASSGGGWAKNIQYFGAGTRLSVL.

This chain's CDR3 is CASRGHLNSPLHF. The CDR3 DNA sequence: TGTGCCAGCAGAGGACATCTCAATTCACCCCTCCACTTT. V is TRBV28 and J is TRBJ1-6; a weak D match, TRBD1 (5 bases). CDR1 MDHEN and CDR2 SYDVKM come from the germline V gene. The CDR3 contains 13 residues. V was shortened by 6 bases and J by 7 bases, with 10 bases between the two germline ends.

The CDR3 here is CATSSRRDGSWTYEQYF. As DNA, the CDR3 is TGTGCCACCAGCAGTAGGAGGGACGGGAGTTGGACCTACGAGCAGTACTTC. The rearrangement uses TRBV15 and TRBJ2-7, with D possibly TRBD2 on 6 matching bases. The CDR3 sequence is 17 residues long. Trimming took off 3 bases at V and 2 bases at J, with 20 bases between the two ends. In germline, CDR1 is LNHNV, CDR2 YYDKDF (reference sequence).